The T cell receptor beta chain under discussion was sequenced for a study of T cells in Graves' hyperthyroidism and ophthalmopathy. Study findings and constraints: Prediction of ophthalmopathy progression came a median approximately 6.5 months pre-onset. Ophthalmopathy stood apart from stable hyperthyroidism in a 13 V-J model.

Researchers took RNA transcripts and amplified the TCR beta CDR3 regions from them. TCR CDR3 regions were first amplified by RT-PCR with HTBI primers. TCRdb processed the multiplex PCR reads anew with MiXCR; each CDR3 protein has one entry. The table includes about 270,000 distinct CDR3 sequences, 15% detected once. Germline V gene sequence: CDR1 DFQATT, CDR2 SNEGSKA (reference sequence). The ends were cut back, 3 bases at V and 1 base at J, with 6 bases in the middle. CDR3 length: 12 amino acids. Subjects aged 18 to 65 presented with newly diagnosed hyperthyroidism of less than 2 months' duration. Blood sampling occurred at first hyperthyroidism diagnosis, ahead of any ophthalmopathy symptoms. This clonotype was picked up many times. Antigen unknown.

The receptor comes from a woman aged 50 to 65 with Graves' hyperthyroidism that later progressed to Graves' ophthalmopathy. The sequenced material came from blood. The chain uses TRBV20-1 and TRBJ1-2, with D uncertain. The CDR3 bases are TGCAGTGCTAGTGTTGATAACTATGGCTACACCTTC. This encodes CSASVDNYGYTF.